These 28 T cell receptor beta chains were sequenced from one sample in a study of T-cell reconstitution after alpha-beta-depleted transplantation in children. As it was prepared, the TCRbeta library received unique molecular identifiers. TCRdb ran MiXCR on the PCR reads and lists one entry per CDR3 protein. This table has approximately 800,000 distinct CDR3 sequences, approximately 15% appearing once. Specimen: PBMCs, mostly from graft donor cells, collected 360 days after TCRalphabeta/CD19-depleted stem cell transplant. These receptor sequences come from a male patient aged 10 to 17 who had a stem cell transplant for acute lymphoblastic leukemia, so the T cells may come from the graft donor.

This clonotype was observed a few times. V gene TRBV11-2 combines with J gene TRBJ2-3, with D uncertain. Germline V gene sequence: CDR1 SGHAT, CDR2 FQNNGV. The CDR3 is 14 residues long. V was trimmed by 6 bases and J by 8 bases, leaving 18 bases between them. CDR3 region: CASRAWVRSVTQYF. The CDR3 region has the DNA TGTGCCAGCAGGGCGTGGGTAAGGAGTGTTACGCAGTATTTT. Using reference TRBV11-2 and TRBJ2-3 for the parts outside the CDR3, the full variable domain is EAGVAQSPRYKIIEKRQSVAFWCNPISGHATLYWYQQILGQGPKLLIQFQNNGVVDDSQLPKDRFSAERLKGVDSTLKIQPAKLEDSAVYLCASRAWVRSVTQYFGPGTRLTVL.

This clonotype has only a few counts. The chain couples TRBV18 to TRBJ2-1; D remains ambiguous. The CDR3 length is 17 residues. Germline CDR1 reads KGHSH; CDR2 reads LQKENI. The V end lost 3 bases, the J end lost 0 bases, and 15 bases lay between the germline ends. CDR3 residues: CASSPERPLYSYNEQFF. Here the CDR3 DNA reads TGTGCCAGCTCACCCGAAAGGCCCCTGTACTCCTACAATGAGCAGTTCTTC.

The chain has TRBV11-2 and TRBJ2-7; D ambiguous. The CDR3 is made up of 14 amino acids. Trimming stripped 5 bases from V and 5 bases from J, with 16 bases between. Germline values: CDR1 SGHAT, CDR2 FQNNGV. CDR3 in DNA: TGTGCCAGCAGCGGCCAGACCGGCGTGGACGAGCAGTACTTC. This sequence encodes CASSGQTGVDEQYF.

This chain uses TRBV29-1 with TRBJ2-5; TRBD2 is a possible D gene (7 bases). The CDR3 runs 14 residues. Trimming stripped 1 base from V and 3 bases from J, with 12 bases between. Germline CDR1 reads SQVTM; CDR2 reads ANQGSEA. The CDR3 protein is CSVEVRGGEETQYF. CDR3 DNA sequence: TGCAGCGTTGAAGTTAGGGGGGGGGAAGAGACCCAGTACTTC.

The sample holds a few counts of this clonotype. The CDR3 is CASSYSGAGANVLTF. CDR3 in DNA: TGTGCCAGCAGTTACTCGGGGGCAGGGGCCAACGTCCTGACTTTC. The chain couples TRBV6-5 to TRBJ2-6; a possible D gene is TRBD1 (6 bases). This CDR3 has 15 residues. V lost 0 bases, J lost 4 bases, and 7 bases lay in between. From germline, CDR1 is MNHEY and CDR2 SVGAGI.

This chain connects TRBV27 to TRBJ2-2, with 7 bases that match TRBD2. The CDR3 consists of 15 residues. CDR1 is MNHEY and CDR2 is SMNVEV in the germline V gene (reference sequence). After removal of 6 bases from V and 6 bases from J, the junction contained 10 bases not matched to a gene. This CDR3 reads CASRALAVAPGELFF. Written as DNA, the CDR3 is TGTGCCAGCAGGGCCCTAGCGGTGGCCCCCGGGGAGCTGTTTTTT.

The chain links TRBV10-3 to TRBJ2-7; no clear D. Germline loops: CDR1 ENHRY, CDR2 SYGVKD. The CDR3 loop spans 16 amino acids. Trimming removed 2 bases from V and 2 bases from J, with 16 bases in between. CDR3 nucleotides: TGTGCCATCAGTGAGCCAGGCATGGGTCTTACCTACGAGCAGTACTTC. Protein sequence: CAISEPGMGLTYEQYF.

The CDR3 DNA is TGTGCCAGCAGCCCCAACCGCGGGTACTCCTACAATGAGCAGTTCTTC. Protein sequence: CASSPNRGYSYNEQFF. The chain uses TRBV11-2 and TRBJ2-1; D is possibly TRBD2 (5 bases). This CDR3 is built from 16 residues. Trimming pared 5 bases from V and 0 bases from J, leaving 14 bases between. Germline V gene data show CDR1 as SGHAT and CDR2 as FQNNGV.

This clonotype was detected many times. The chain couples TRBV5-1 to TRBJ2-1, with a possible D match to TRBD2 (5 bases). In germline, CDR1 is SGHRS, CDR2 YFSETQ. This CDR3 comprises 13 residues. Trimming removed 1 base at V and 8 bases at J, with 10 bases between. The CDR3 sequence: CASSLLGSDEQFF. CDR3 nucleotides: TGCGCCAGCAGCTTGCTAGGGAGCGATGAGCAGTTCTTC.

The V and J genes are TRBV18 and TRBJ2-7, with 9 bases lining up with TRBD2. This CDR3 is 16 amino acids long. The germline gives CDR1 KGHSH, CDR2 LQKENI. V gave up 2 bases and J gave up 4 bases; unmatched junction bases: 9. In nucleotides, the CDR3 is TGTGCCAGCTCACCATTAGCGGGAGATCCTCCTTACGAGCAGTACTTC. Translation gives CASSPLAGDPPYEQYF.

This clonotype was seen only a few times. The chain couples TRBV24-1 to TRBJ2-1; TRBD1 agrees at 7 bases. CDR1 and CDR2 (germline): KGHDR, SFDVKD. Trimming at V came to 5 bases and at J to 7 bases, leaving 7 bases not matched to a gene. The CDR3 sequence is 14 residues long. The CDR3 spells CATSGTGEGNEQFF. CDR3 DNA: TGTGCCACCAGTGGAACAGGGGAAGGTAATGAGCAGTTCTTC.

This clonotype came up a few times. CDR3 bases: TGTGCCAGCAGTTACTCCTGGCCCAATCAGCCCCAGCATTTT. Translated: CASSYSWPNQPQHF. This chain uses TRBV6-5 with TRBJ1-5; unclear D gene. CDR1 and CDR2 from the germline V gene are MNHEY and SVGAGI. The CDR3 loop spans 14 amino acids. Trimming removed 0 bases at V and 3 bases at J, with 6 bases between.

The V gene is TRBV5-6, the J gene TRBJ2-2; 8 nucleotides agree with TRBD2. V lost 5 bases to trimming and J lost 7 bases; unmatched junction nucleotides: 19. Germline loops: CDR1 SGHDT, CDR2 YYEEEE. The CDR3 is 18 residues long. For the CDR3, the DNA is TGTGCCAGCAGTTGTAGCGGGAAGATTACCTGTTTTAACGGGGAGCTGTTTTTT. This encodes CASSCSGKITCFNGELFF.

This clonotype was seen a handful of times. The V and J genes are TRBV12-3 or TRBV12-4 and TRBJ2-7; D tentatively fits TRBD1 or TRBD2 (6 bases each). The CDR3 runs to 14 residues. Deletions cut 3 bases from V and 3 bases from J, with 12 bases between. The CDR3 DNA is TGTGCCAGCAGTTTTGGAGGGACATACTACGAGCAGTACTTC. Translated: CASSFGGTYYEQYF.

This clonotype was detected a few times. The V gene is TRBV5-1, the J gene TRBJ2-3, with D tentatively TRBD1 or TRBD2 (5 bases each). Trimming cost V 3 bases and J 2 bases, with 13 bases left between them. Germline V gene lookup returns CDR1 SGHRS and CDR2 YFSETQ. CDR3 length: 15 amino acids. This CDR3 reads CASSSPRGATDTQYF. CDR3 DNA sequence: TGCGCCAGCAGCTCCCCAAGAGGGGCCACAGATACGCAGTATTTT.

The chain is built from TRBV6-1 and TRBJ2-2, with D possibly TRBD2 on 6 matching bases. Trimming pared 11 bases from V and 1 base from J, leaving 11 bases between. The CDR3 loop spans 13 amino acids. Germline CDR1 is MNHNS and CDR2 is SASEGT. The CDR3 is CAVRDGNTGELFF. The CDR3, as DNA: TGTGCCGTGCGGGACGGGAACACCGGGGAGCTGTTTTTT.

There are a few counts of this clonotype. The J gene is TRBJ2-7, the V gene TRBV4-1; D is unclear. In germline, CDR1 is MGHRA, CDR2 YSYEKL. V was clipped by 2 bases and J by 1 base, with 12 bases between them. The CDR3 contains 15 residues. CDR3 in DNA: TGCGCCAGCAGCCAAAGTAGGACGGAGTCCTACGAGCAGTACTTC. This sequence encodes CASSQSRTESYEQYF.

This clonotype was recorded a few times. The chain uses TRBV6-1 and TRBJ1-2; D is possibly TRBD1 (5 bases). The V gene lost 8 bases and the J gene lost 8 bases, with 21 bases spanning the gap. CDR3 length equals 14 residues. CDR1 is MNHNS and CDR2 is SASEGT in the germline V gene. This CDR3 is CASSPGDGVAGYTF. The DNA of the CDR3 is TGTGCCAGCTCCCCCGGGGACGGCGTAGCGGGCTACACCTTC.

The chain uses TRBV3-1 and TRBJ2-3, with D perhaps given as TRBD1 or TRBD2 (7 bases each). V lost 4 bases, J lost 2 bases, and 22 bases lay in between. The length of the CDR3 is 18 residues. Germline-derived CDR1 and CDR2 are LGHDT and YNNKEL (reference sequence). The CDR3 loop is CASSPYKRQGGDTDTQYF. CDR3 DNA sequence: TGTGCCAGCAGCCCCTATAAGCGACAGGGAGGGGACACAGATACGCAGTATTTT.

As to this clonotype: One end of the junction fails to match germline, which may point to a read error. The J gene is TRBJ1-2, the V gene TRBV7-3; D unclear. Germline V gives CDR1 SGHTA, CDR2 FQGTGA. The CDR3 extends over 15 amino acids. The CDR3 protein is CVSSLKVVGNYGYTF. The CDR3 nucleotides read TGTGTCAGCAGCTTAAAAGTCGTCGGCAACTATGGCTACACCTTC.

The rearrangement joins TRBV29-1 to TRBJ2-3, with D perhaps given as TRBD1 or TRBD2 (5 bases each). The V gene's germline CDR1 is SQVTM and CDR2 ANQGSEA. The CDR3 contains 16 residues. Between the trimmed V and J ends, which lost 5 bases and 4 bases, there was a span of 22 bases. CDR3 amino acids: CSVRGAFEKSSDTQYF. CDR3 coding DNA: TGCAGCGTTAGAGGGGCTTTCGAAAAGAGCTCAGATACGCAGTATTTT.

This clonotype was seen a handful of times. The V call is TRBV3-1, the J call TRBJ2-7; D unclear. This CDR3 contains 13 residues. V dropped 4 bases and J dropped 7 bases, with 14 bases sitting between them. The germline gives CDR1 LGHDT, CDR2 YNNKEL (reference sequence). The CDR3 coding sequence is TGTGCCAGCAGCCGAGTCGGCCTGGAAGAGCAGTACTTC. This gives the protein CASSRVGLEEQYF.

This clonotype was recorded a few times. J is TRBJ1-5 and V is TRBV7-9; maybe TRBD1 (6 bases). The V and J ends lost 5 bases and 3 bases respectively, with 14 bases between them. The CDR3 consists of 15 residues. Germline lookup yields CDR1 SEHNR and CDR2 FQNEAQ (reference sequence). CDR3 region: CASSPLGGYNQPQHF. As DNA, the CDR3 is TGTGCCAGCAGCCCTCTAGGGGGGTACAATCAGCCCCAGCATTTT.

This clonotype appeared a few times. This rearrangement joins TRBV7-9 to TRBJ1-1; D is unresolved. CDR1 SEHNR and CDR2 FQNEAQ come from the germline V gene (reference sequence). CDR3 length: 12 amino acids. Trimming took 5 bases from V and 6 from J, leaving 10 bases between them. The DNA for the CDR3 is TGTGCCAGCAGCGCAGTAGACTCTGAAGCTTTCTTT. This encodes CASSAVDSEAFF.

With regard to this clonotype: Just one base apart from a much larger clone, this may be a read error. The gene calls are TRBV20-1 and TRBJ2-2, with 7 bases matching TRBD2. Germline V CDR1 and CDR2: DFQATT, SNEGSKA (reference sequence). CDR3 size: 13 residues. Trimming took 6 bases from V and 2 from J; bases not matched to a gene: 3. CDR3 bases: TGCAGTGCAGGGACTACAAACACCGGGGAGCTGTTTTTT. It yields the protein CSAGTTNTGELFF.

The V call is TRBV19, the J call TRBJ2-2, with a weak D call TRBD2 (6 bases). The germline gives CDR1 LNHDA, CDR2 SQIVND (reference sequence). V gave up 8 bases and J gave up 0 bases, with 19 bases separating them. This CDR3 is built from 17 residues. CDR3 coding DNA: TGTGCCAGTCGCGGAGGGCCTCGAAAGCCGAACACCGGGGAGCTGTTTTTT. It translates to CASRGGPRKPNTGELFF. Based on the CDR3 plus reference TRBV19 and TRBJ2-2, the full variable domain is DGGITQSPKYLFRKEGQNVTLSCEQNLNHDAMYWYRQDPGQGLRLIYYSQIVNDFQKGDIAEGYSVSREKKESFPLTVTSAQKNPTAFYLCASRGGPRKPNTGELFFGEGSRLTVL.

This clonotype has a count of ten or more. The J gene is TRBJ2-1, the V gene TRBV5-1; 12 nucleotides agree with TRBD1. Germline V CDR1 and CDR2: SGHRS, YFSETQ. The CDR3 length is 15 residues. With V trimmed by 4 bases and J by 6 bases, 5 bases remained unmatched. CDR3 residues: CASSPGTGGLNEQFF. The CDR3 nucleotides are TGCGCCAGCAGCCCCGGGACAGGGGGCCTCAATGAGCAGTTCTTC.

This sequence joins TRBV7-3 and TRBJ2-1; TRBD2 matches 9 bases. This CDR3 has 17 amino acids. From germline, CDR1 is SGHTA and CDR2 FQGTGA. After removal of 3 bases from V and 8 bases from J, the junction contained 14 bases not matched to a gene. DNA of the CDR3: TGTGCCAGCAGCTTGTGGGCTAGCGGGAATGGGGGGCATGAGCAGTTCTTC. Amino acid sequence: CASSLWASGNGGHEQFF.